This entry lists 28 T cell receptor beta chains sequenced from one sample in a study of blood T cell repertoires in COVID-19. Clones were read by immunoSEQ multiplex PCR, and TCRdb kept only the in-frame ones, dropping some. The sample lists about 220,000 clones, roughly 80% seen once, with about 3% in the top ten. The sequenced sample consisted of peripheral blood. Receptor source: a woman under 40 who had recovered from COVID-19.

V usage is TRBV3-1 (or the pseudogene TRBV3-2) and J usage is TRBJ2-7; D remains ambiguous. Germline CDR1 LGHDT, CDR2 YNNKEL (reference sequence). This CDR3 comprises 14 residues. Trimming cost V 1 base and J 3 bases, with 10 bases left between them. In DNA, the CDR3 is TGTGCCAGCAGCCAAGTCATGGGCTTCTACGAGCAGTACTTC. It specifies CASSQVMGFYEQYF.

This rearrangement joins TRBV9 to TRBJ1-3, with TRBD1 as a possible D gene (5 bases). V lost 2 bases, J lost 0 bases, and 9 bases lay in between. The CDR3 is 15 residues long. Germline values: CDR1 SGDLS, CDR2 YYNGEE. CDR3 coding DNA: TGTGCCAGCAGCGTTACAGGTATCTCTGGAAACACCATATATTTT. Translated: CASSVTGISGNTIYF.

The genes are TRBV25-1 and TRBJ1-1; TRBD1 matches at 8 bases. The junction had 6 bases not matched to a gene; V was cut back by 3 bases and J by 6 bases. Germline-derived CDR1 and CDR2 are MGHDK and SYGVNS. This CDR3 is 14 amino acids long. The CDR3 sequence is CASSDPQGAAEAFF. CDR3 DNA: TGTGCCAGCAGTGACCCTCAGGGGGCGGCTGAAGCTTTCTTT.

This chain links TRBV7-2 with TRBJ1-4; maybe TRBD1 (6 bases). Trimming pared 3 bases from V and 8 bases from J, leaving 13 bases between. Per the germline V gene, CDR1 is SGHTA and CDR2 is FQGNSA. There are 14 residues in the CDR3. The CDR3: CASSLVGASEKLFF. CDR3 sequence (DNA): TGTGCCAGCAGCTTGGTGGGGGCGAGCGAAAAACTGTTTTTT. Using reference TRBV7-2 and TRBJ1-4 for the parts outside the CDR3, the full variable domain is GAGVSQSPSNKVTEKGKDVELRCDPISGHTALYWYRQSLGQGLEFLIYFQGNSAPDKSGLPSDRFSAERTGGSVSTLTIQRTQQEDSAVYLCASSLVGASEKLFFGSGTQLSVL.

This rearrangement joins TRBV3-1 (or the pseudogene TRBV3-2) to TRBJ1-2; 7 bases align to TRBD1. Trimming removed 0 bases from V and 3 bases from J; junction bases left unmatched: 4. Germline CDR1 LGHDT, CDR2 YNNKEL (reference sequence). The CDR3 runs to 15 residues. In DNA, the CDR3 is TGTGCCAGCAGCCAAGAAGAGGGGGCTGACTATGGCTACACCTTC. The encoded protein is CASSQEEGADYGYTF.

V usage is TRBV5-1 and J usage is TRBJ2-3, with 13 nucleotides matching TRBD2. Trimming took 4 bases from V and 5 from J; bases not matched to a gene: 7. Germline-derived CDR1 and CDR2 are SGHRS and YFSETQ. The CDR3 has 16 residues. This chain's CDR3 is CASSAGTSGMLDTQYF. As DNA, the CDR3 is TGCGCCAGCAGCGCCGGGACTAGCGGGATGTTAGATACGCAGTATTTT.

The gene calls are TRBV30 and TRBJ2-7; D possibly corresponds to TRBD1 (6 bases). The V gene lost 2 bases and the J gene lost 0 bases, with 11 bases spanning the gap. This CDR3 is 14 amino acids long. The germline CDR1 and CDR2 sequences are GTSNPN and SVGIG (reference sequence). CDR3 nucleotides: TGTGCCTGGAGTTACAACAGGGACTCCTACGAGCAGTACTTC. Translated, it gives CAWSYNRDSYEQYF.

The chain couples TRBV28 to TRBJ2-1; a possible D gene is TRBD2 (6 bases). Trimming removed 2 bases at V and 6 bases at J, with 14 bases between. Germline lookup yields CDR1 MDHEN and CDR2 SYDVKM. The CDR3 is 15 amino acids. CDR3 region: CASSLAGTGVNEQFF. CDR3 coding DNA: TGTGCCAGCAGTTTAGCGGGGACCGGGGTCAATGAGCAGTTCTTC.

The rearrangement joins TRBV7-2 to TRBJ2-7; D gene ambiguous. Germline V gives CDR1 SGHTA, CDR2 FQGNSA. The length of the CDR3 is 13 residues. Trimming took 4 bases from V and 3 from J, leaving 10 bases between them. The CDR3 DNA is TGTGCCAGCAGCTCACTCGGGTTCTACGAGCAGTACTTC. Protein product: CASSSLGFYEQYF.

The chain combines TRBV19 with TRBJ2-7; 9 bases align to TRBD1. The germline CDR1 and CDR2 sequences are LNHDA and SQIVND (reference sequence). There are 14 residues in the CDR3. Trimming took 4 bases from V and 2 from J; bases not matched to a gene: 3. CDR3 protein: CASSTGQGTYEQYF. The CDR3 DNA sequence: TGTGCCAGTAGTACCGGACAGGGGACCTACGAGCAGTACTTC.

This clone was counted between two and nine times. The chain employs TRBV5-1 and TRBJ2-7; D unclear. Looked up from germline, CDR1 is SGHRS and CDR2 is YFSETQ. CDR3 length: 13 amino acids. Between the trimmed V and J ends, which lost 0 bases and 4 bases, there was a span of 8 bases. CDR3 DNA: TGCGCCAGCAGCTTGGACCCGGGTTACGAGCAGTACTTC. This encodes CASSLDPGYEQYF.

The rearrangement uses TRBV5-5 and TRBJ2-3; D gene unclear. The germline CDR1 and CDR2 sequences are SGHKS and YYEKEE (reference sequence). V lost 0 bases, J lost 6 bases, and 8 bases lay in between. CDR3 length: 13 residues. As DNA, the CDR3 is TGTGCCAGCAGCTTGGCCCTCGAGGATACGCAGTATTTT. This encodes CASSLALEDTQYF.

This chain joins TRBV18 and TRBJ1-1; D is undetermined. Trimming stripped 6 bases from V and 1 base from J, with 9 bases between. CDR1 and CDR2 from the germline V gene are KGHSH and LQKENI. The length of the CDR3 is 13 residues. The DNA of the CDR3 is TGTGCCAGCTCCCCTGGCCCGAACACTGAAGCTTTCTTT. This sequence encodes CASSPGPNTEAFF.

The chain carries TRBV7-8 and TRBJ1-4, with D unclear. The CDR3 extends over 14 amino acids. Germline loops: CDR1 SGHVS, CDR2 FQNEAQ. Trimming stripped 1 base from V and 4 bases from J, with 7 bases between. CDR3 region: CASSLGVYNEKLFF. For the CDR3, the DNA is TGTGCCAGCAGCTTAGGAGTTTATAATGAAAAACTGTTTTTT.

The V gene is TRBV9, the J gene TRBJ2-1, with 7 bases matching TRBD2. V dropped 0 bases and J dropped 8; count of bases not matched to a gene: 2. The CDR3 is made up of 13 amino acids. CDR1 SGDLS and CDR2 YYNGEE come from the germline V gene. DNA of the CDR3: TGTGCCAGCAGCGTAGCTAGCGGAGATGAGCAGTTCTTC. Its protein product is CASSVASGDEQFF. Variable domain in full (rest from reference TRBV9 and TRBJ2-1): DSGVTQTPKHLITATGQRVTLRCSPRSGDLSVYWYQQSLDQGLQFLIQYYNGEERAKGNILERFSAQQFPDLHSELNLSSLELGDSALYFCASSVASGDEQFFGPGTRLTVL.

J is TRBJ1-1 and V is TRBV7-9; 12 bases line up with TRBD1. CDR1 and CDR2 from the germline V gene are SEHNR and FQNEAQ (reference sequence). The CDR3 contains 18 residues. V lost 5 bases and J lost 0; bases outside the gene matches: 10. The CDR3: CASSGRDRGHIMNTEAFF. In DNA form, the CDR3 reads TGTGCCAGCAGCGGACGGGACAGGGGGCACATAATGAACACTGAAGCTTTCTTT.

Comment on this clone: One end of the junction fails to match germline, which may point to a read error. V usage is TRBV7-7 and J usage is TRBJ2-2; 11 positions agree with TRBD2. Per the germline V gene, CDR1 is SSHAT and CDR2 is FNYEAQ (reference sequence). The length of the CDR3 is 16 residues. In DNA form, the CDR3 reads TGTGCTAGCAGCTTGATAGCGGGAGGGCCGTCCGGGGAGCTGTTTTTT. Encoded protein: CASSLIAGGPSGELFF.

The chain is built from TRBV27 and TRBJ2-7; 7 bases are a match to TRBD1. V lost 6 bases to trimming and J lost 5 bases; unmatched junction nucleotides: 7. Germline CDR1 and CDR2: MNHEY and SMNVEV (reference sequence). The CDR3 is 13 amino acids. CDR3: CASRVIGGHEQYF. Written as DNA, the CDR3 is TGTGCCAGCAGGGTTATAGGGGGCCACGAGCAGTACTTC.

The V call is TRBV6-5, the J call TRBJ1-1; no reliable D call. This CDR3 contains 15 residues. The V end lost 0 bases, the J end lost 1 base, and 9 bases lay between the germline ends. Per the germline V gene, CDR1 is MNHEY and CDR2 is SVGAGI. CDR3 coding DNA: TGTGCCAGCAGTTACTCGAATACACAGAACACTGAAGCTTTCTTT. Its translation is CASSYSNTQNTEAFF.

This chain connects TRBV29-1 to TRBJ2-1; D unresolved. The CDR3 runs to 14 residues. V gave up 1 base and J gave up 5 bases, with 12 bases separating them. From germline, CDR1 is SQVTM and CDR2 ANQGSEA. CDR3 loop: CSVEGSKLNNEQFF. CDR3 DNA sequence: TGCAGCGTTGAAGGATCTAAATTGAACAATGAGCAGTTCTTC.

J is TRBJ2-3 and V is TRBV5-4; TRBD2 agrees at 8 bases. CDR3 size: 15 residues. The J segment lost 5 bases and the V segment lost 3 bases, leaving 8 bases of the junction unmatched. Germline CDR1 SGHNT, CDR2 YYREEE (reference sequence). This CDR3 is CASSSKRETGDTQYF. In DNA form, the CDR3 reads TGTGCCAGCAGCTCCAAGCGGGAGACTGGAGATACGCAGTATTTT.

This chain links TRBV5-1 with TRBJ1-5; no firm D call. The V end was cut by 4 bases, the J end by 3 bases, with 11 bases between. The CDR3 covers 14 residues. CDR1 and CDR2 from the germline V gene are SGHRS and YFSETQ. The CDR3 coding sequence is TGCGCCAGCAGCCCCTCGGGGAACAATCAGCCCCAGCATTTT. It codes for CASSPSGNNQPQHF.

The genes are TRBV2 and TRBJ1-5; D ambiguous. Germline CDR1 is SNHLY and CDR2 is FYNNEI. Trimming removed 2 bases at V and 3 bases at J, with 8 bases between. CDR3 length: 14 residues. The CDR3 DNA reads as TGTGCCAGCAGTGAATACAGAGACAATCAGCCCCAGCATTTT. It yields the protein CASSEYRDNQPQHF.

V and J are TRBV6-5 and TRBJ2-5, with D maybe TRBD2 (5 bases). Germline V gene lookup returns CDR1 MNHEY and CDR2 SVGAGI. The CDR3 consists of 13 residues. V was cut by 10 bases and J by 1 base, with 13 bases left in between. The CDR3 region has the DNA TGTGCCACCCTAGCTATATCCCAAGAGACCCAGTACTTC. Translated: CATLAISQETQYF.

The chain couples TRBV21-1 to TRBJ2-7; the table names TRBD2, a call not compared with the DNA. TRBV21-1 corresponds to a pseudogene. CDR3 length equals 14 residues. The CDR3 here is CASSKGIAVYEQYF. The CDR3 DNA sequence: TGTGCCAGCAGCAAAGGGATAGCGGTCTACGAGCAGTACTTC.

The chain recombines TRBV29-1 with TRBJ2-7, with TRBD2 matching 8 bases. V trimming: 4 bases; J trimming: 3 bases; junction bases outside the gene matches: 11. Germline V gives CDR1 SQVTM, CDR2 ANQGSEA. The CDR3 consists of 15 residues. CDR3 sequence: CSVAGGLNSGYEQYF. CDR3 bases: TGCAGCGTTGCGGGGGGGCTTAATTCCGGCTACGAGCAGTACTTC.

The chain joins TRBV2 to TRBJ2-1, with 14 nucleotides matching TRBD2. Germline CDR1 and CDR2: SNHLY and FYNNEI. There are 16 residues in the CDR3. Unmatched junction bases numbered 8, after V lost 6 bases and J lost 7 bases. Here the CDR3 DNA reads TGTGCCAGCAGCCTGACGGGACTAGCGGGAGAGAATGAGCAGTTCTTC. It specifies CASSLTGLAGENEQFF.

The V and J genes are TRBV11-2 and TRBJ2-7; D unclear. The CDR3 contains 18 residues. The germline V and J ends were trimmed by 0 bases and 2 bases, with 20 bases remaining between them. CDR1 is SGHAT and CDR2 is FQNNGV in the germline V gene. DNA for the CDR3: TGTGCCAGCAGCTTAGAGGTCGACTCCCCCGTGACGGCCTACGAGCAGTACTTC. As protein: CASSLEVDSPVTAYEQYF.